Given below is one T cell receptor beta chain in context. What it binds is not known. Looked up from germline, CDR1 is LNHDA and CDR2 is SQIVND (reference sequence). The CDR3 has 14 amino acids. These data belong to a study of monozygotic twins with inflammatory bowel disease. Total RNA amounting to 3,500 to 4,000 ng went into each TCR library. The template switching step added UMIs that contained a 6-nucleotide sample barcode. TCRdb re-analyzed the 5' RACE reads; it lists each CDR3 protein once, without DNA. This sample's table reports approximately 330,000 distinct CDR3 sequences. Overall study results and limits: Twins with IBD were found to have lower TCRbeta diversity (inverse Simpson) than healthy co-twins.

Unsorted whole blood yielded the total RNA, with T cells left unselected. The chain recombines TRBV19 with TRBJ2-2; checking the TCRdb D call of TRBD1 is not possible without DNA. Sequencing input: blood. The TCR sequence derives from a human donor with ulcerative colitis or Crohn's disease, or a healthy co-twin of an affected twin (not recorded which). The CDR3 reads CASRPGGNTGELFF.